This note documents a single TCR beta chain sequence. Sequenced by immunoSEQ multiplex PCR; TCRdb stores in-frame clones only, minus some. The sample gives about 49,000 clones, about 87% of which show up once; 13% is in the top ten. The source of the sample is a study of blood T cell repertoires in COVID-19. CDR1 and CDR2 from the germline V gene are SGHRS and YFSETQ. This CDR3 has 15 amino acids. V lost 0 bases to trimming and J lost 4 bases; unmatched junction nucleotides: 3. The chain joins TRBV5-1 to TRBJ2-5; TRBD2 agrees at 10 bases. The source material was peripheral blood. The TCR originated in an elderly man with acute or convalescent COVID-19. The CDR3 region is CASSLEASGRETQYF. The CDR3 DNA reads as TGCGCCAGCAGCTTGGAGGCTAGCGGGAGAGAGACCCAGTACTTC.